These 19 T cell receptor beta chains share one sample of origin, sequenced in a study of radiation and T cells in renal cell carcinoma. Sample time point: blood 4 weeks post-SBRT, at nephrectomy. Regarding treatment: 15 Gy SBRT to primary tumor, nephrectomy 4 weeks later. Generated by immunoSEQ multiplex PCR, the TCRdb table keeps only in-frame clones and is missing some. The profile shows 140,000 to 150,000 clones, 75% to 90% of them singletons. The starting material was blood, obtained from a patient whose treatment included radiotherapy and nephrectomy. These receptor sequences come from a woman between 50 and 59 years old with renal cell carcinoma.

The rearrangement joins TRBV5-1 to TRBJ2-1; perhaps TRBD1 as D (5 bases). The germline V and J ends were trimmed by 9 bases and 8 bases, with 21 bases remaining between them. The CDR3 is 14 amino acids. Germline V CDR1 and CDR2: SGHRS, YFSETQ. CDR3 DNA: TGCGCCACCACAGTGGGGCTCTCAGTAGATGAGCAGTTCTTC. This translates into CATTVGLSVDEQFF.

The gene calls are TRBV5-1 and TRBJ2-7; D uncertain. Germline values: CDR1 SGHRS, CDR2 YFSETQ. The CDR3 contains 14 residues. V was trimmed by 0 bases and J by 3 bases, leaving 10 bases between them. The CDR3 protein is CASSLAPQSYEQYF. CDR3 nucleotides: TGCGCCAGCAGCTTGGCCCCACAGAGCTACGAGCAGTACTTC.

The chain links TRBV6-5 to TRBJ1-2; D perhaps matches TRBD1 (5 bases). This CDR3 has 16 amino acids. Trimming pared 2 bases from V and 7 bases from J, leaving 20 bases between. Germline-derived CDR1 and CDR2 are MNHEY and SVGAGI. Written as DNA, the CDR3 is TGTGCCAGCAGTTACGGCGTCTGGGGCAGATCGGGTGGCTACACCTTC. Its protein product is CASSYGVWGRSGGYTF.

The V gene is TRBV19, the J gene TRBJ1-6; 8 bases line up with TRBD1. This CDR3 has 14 amino acids. Germline CDR1 LNHDA, CDR2 SQIVND (reference sequence). With 8 bases clipped from V and 9 bases from J, the junction kept 9 bases outside the gene matches. The CDR3 is CASDLTGVSSPLHF. CDR3 nucleotide sequence: TGTGCCAGTGACTTGACAGGGGTTTCTTCACCCCTCCACTTT.

The V call is TRBV10-1, the J call TRBJ2-2; perhaps TRBD1 as D (6 bases). The CDR3 is 15 amino acids. The germline gives CDR1 WNHNN, CDR2 SYGVQD (reference sequence). V dropped 3 bases and J dropped 6 bases, with 14 bases sitting between them. CDR3 DNA sequence: TGCGCCAGCAGTGACTCTCGAGAGGGGGCCGGGGAGCTGTTTTTT. Translation gives CASSDSREGAGELFF.

V and J are TRBV7-8 and TRBJ2-3; D remains unclear. CDR1 is SGHVS, CDR2 FQNEAQ, per germline. This CDR3 comprises 13 residues. Trimming stripped 1 base from V and 1 base from J, with 3 bases between. The CDR3 loop reads CASSLVRTDTQYF. The CDR3 region has the DNA TGTGCCAGCAGCTTAGTCCGCACAGATACGCAGTATTTT.

The V and J genes are TRBV2 and TRBJ2-3, with a possible D match to TRBD2 (5 bases). Germline-derived CDR1 and CDR2 are SNHLY and FYNNEI. This CDR3 is built from 17 residues. V was trimmed by 2 bases and J by 3 bases, leaving 18 bases between them. In DNA, the CDR3 is TGTGCCAGCAGTGAATGGACCGTTAGGGAGATTACAGATACGCAGTATTTT. Translating it yields CASSEWTVREITDTQYF.

The V and J genes are TRBV6-6 and TRBJ1-2; no clear D. Deletions cut 5 bases from V and 4 bases from J, with 17 bases between. From germline, CDR1 is MNHNY and CDR2 SVGAGI (reference sequence). This CDR3 spans 15 amino acids. The CDR3 region is CASSLGGSLTYGYTF. DNA of the CDR3: TGTGCCAGCAGTCTAGGAGGCAGCCTTACCTATGGCTACACCTTC.

This clone was picked up a small number of times. The CDR3 region is CASSVEGAWQPQHF. CDR3 DNA sequence: TGTGCCAGCAGTGTCGAGGGGGCCTGGCAGCCCCAGCATTTT. V and J are TRBV28 and TRBJ1-5, with 7 nucleotides matching TRBD1. Germline CDR1 and CDR2: MDHEN and SYDVKM. Losses at the gene ends were 5 bases for V and 7 bases for J; bases not matched to a gene: 8. This CDR3 comprises 14 residues.

The table lists this clone with a count of one. The gene calls are TRBV5-4 and TRBJ1-1; tentative D call: TRBD1 (5 bases). The CDR3 totals 14 residues. Trimming removed 4 bases at V and 0 bases at J, with 10 bases between. Germline assignment: CDR1 SGHNT and CDR2 YYREEE (reference sequence). The CDR3 DNA is TGTGCCAGCAGCCCGACGACAGTGAACACTGAAGCTTTCTTT. It translates to CASSPTTVNTEAFF. Full variable domain (rest looked up from reference TRBV5-4 and TRBJ1-1): ETGVTQSPTHLIKTRGQQVTLRCSSQSGHNTVSWYQQALGQGPQFIFQYYREEENGRGNFPPRFSGLQFPNYSSELNVNALELDDSALYLCASSPTTVNTEAFFGQGTRLTVV.

This chain links TRBV10-2 with TRBJ1-5; tentatively, D is TRBD1 (6 bases). This CDR3 has 14 residues. Per germline, CDR1 WSHSY and CDR2 SAAADI. V was pared by 7 bases and J by 0 bases, with 10 bases between. CDR3 DNA: TGCGCCAGCAAGGACAGTTATAGCAATCAGCCCCAGCATTTT. This encodes CASKDSYSNQPQHF.

The V gene is TRBV15, the J gene TRBJ1-4, with a weak D call TRBD1 (6 bases). CDR3 length: 16 residues. V was shortened by 3 bases and J by 4 bases, with 15 bases between the two germline ends. The germline CDR1 and CDR2 sequences are LNHNV and YYDKDF (reference sequence). The CDR3 sequence is CATSSPRGAINEKLFF. CDR3 in DNA: TGTGCCACCAGCAGCCCACGGGGGGCGATTAATGAAAAACTGTTTTTT.

The chain uses TRBV7-2 and TRBJ2-7; no clear D. CDR1 is SGHTA and CDR2 is FQGNSA in the germline V gene. The CDR3 spans 12 residues. V was clipped by 4 bases and J by 6 bases, with 10 bases between them. The CDR3 DNA reads TGTGCCAGCAGCTCTCCCGGCGGCGAGCAGTACTTC. The encoded protein is CASSSPGGEQYF.

The chain carries TRBV7-2 and TRBJ1-2, with D unresolved. Looked up from germline, CDR1 is SGHTA and CDR2 is FQGNSA. The CDR3 is 13 amino acids. V lost 3 bases, J lost 2 bases, and 7 bases lay in between. CDR3 amino acids: CASSLGRNYGYTF. For the CDR3, the DNA is TGTGCCAGCAGCTTGGGCAGGAACTATGGCTACACCTTC. Drawing the rest from reference TRBV7-2 and TRBJ1-2, the complete variable domain is GAGVSQSPSNKVTEKGKDVELRCDPISGHTALYWYRQSLGQGLEFLIYFQGNSAPDKSGLPSDRFSAERTGGSVSTLTIQRTQQEDSAVYLCASSLGRNYGYTFGSGTRLTVV.

The chain employs TRBV7-3 and TRBJ2-3; D gene uncertain. The CDR3 is 13 residues long. Deletions cut 6 bases from V and 3 bases from J, with 10 bases between. The germline V gene encodes CDR1 SGHTA and CDR2 FQGTGA. The CDR3 protein is CASSSSVTDTQYF. The CDR3 DNA reads as TGTGCCAGCAGTTCCAGCGTAACAGATACGCAGTATTTT.

The chain carries TRBV6-1 and TRBJ2-7, with unresolved D. In germline, CDR1 is MNHNS, CDR2 SASEGT. The length of the CDR3 is 13 residues. V was trimmed by 2 bases and J by 2 bases, leaving 7 bases between them. CDR3 nucleotide sequence: TGTGCCAGCAGTGAATCTGCTACCTACGAGCAGTACTTC. The encoded protein is CASSESATYEQYF.

The chain uses TRBV15 and TRBJ2-7; D not certain. V lost 0 bases to trimming and J lost 6 bases, with 6 bases between them. The CDR3 runs 12 residues. Germline values: CDR1 LNHNV, CDR2 YYDKDF (reference sequence). The CDR3 sequence is CATSRDSGEQYF. The CDR3 DNA is TGTGCCACCAGCAGAGACTCTGGCGAGCAGTACTTC.

This rearrangement joins TRBV4-1 to TRBJ1-1; unclear D gene. The CDR3 totals 15 residues. The germline gives CDR1 MGHRA, CDR2 YSYEKL. Deletions cut 1 base from V and 4 bases from J, with 13 bases between. The CDR3 loop is CASSQAWEVATEAFF. The DNA for the CDR3 is TGCGCCAGCAGCCAAGCGTGGGAGGTAGCCACTGAAGCTTTCTTT.

V and J are TRBV19 and TRBJ2-5, with 11 nucleotides matching TRBD1. The CDR3 runs 13 residues. Germline V gene lookup returns CDR1 LNHDA and CDR2 SQIVND (reference sequence). In nucleotides, the CDR3 is TGTGCTACGGGACAGGGGGATCGAGAGACCCAGTACTTC. This translates into CATGQGDRETQYF.